Listed here is a single T cell receptor (beta chain). Its matching antigen is unknown. The data originate from a study of T-cell reconstitution after alpha-beta-depleted transplantation in children. Broader study findings: Most T-cell counts and diversity one year after the transplant came from T cells that were newly produced.

This CDR3 region has 15 residues. The germline gives CDR1 SGHVS, CDR2 FNYEAQ. V trimming: 5 bases; J trimming: 9 bases; junction bases outside the gene matches: 6. The authors prepared the TCRbeta library with unique molecular identifiers. MiXCR was run by TCRdb on the PCR reads, yielding one entry per CDR3 protein. The data show some 300,000 distinct CDR3 sequences, around 7.1% seen once. The sample consisted of peripheral blood, taken 360 days after TCRalphabeta/CD19-depleted stem cell transplant. The source is a female patient aged 2-10 years who had a stem cell transplant for Fanconi anemia, so the T cells may come from the graft donor. J is TRBJ2-1 and V is TRBV7-6, with TRBD2 matching over 14 bases. The CDR3 DNA sequence: TGTGCCAGCAGCCCGACTAGCGGGAGGGCGGGTGAGCAGTTCTTC. It yields the protein CASSPTSGRAGEQFF.